Shown below are 19 T cell receptor beta chains from a single sample sequenced in a study of T cell responses to AZD1222 COVID-19 vaccine. Method: immunoSEQ multiplex PCR; TCRdb's copy keeps in-frame clones and lacks some. The table records 150,000 or so clones, approximately 85% of them present only once. Sequencing was performed on peripheral blood, taken on day 0 of MenACWY control vaccination. Every receptor here comes from an adult in good health.

The rearrangement links TRBV11-2 to TRBJ1-3, with D uncertain. This CDR3 has 12 amino acids. V was shortened by 0 bases and J by 4 bases, with 1 base between the two germline ends. Germline CDR1 SGHAT, CDR2 FQNNGV. The chain's CDR3 is CASSLDGNTIYF. Here the CDR3 DNA reads TGTGCCAGCAGCTTAGACGGAAACACCATATATTTT.

The J gene is TRBJ1-1, the V gene TRBV19; D unresolved. The CDR3 totals 14 residues. CDR1 LNHDA and CDR2 SQIVND come from the germline V gene (reference sequence). Trimming took 8 bases from V and 2 from J, leaving 15 bases between them. In DNA, the CDR3 is TGTGCCAGTGGATCGATAACGAGAAACACTGAAGCTTTCTTT. Translating it yields CASGSITRNTEAFF.

The V gene is TRBV29-1, the J gene TRBJ2-2; possibly TRBD2 for D (6 bases). The CDR3 runs 14 residues. V lost 4 bases to trimming and J lost 0 bases, with 9 bases between them. Germline-derived CDR1 and CDR2 are SQVTM and ANQGSEA. This CDR3 reads CSVGRAANTGELFF. DNA for the CDR3: TGCAGCGTTGGGAGGGCAGCGAACACCGGGGAGCTGTTTTTT.

The V call is TRBV5-6, the J call TRBJ1-2, with D unresolved. The germline V gene encodes CDR1 SGHDT and CDR2 YYEEEE. There are 13 residues in the CDR3. V was shortened by 0 bases and J by 5 bases, with 8 bases between the two germline ends. CDR3 coding DNA: TGTGCCAGCAGCTTGGCCGAAGGATATGGCTACACCTTC. As protein: CASSLAEGYGYTF. Complete variable domain (other parts from reference TRBV5-6 and TRBJ1-2): DAGVTQSPTHLIKTRGQQVTLRCSPKSGHDTVSWYQQALGQGPQFIFQYYEEEERQRGNFPDRFSGHQFPNYSSELNVNALLLGDSALYLCASSLAEGYGYTFGSGTRLTVV.

The rearrangement uses TRBV5-1 and TRBJ1-3; D not resolved. The CDR3 runs 14 residues. In germline, CDR1 is SGHRS, CDR2 YFSETQ. Trimming took off 0 bases at V and 1 base at J, with 5 bases between the two ends. The CDR3 coding sequence is TGCGCCAGCAGCTTGGCGGTATCTGGAAACACCATATATTTT. Its protein product is CASSLAVSGNTIYF.

The chain combines TRBV5-5 with TRBJ1-2; D is undetermined. V dropped 4 bases and J dropped 0 bases, with 13 bases sitting between them. CDR3 size: 15 residues. In germline, CDR1 is SGHKS, CDR2 YYEKEE (reference sequence). CDR3 residues: CASSPYLLTNYGYTF. As DNA, the CDR3 is TGTGCCAGCAGCCCCTATCTCCTAACTAACTATGGCTACACCTTC.

The CDR3: CASSPGTGGRYEQYV. The DNA of the CDR3 is TGTGCCAGCAGCCCTGGGACAGGGGGCAGGTACGAGCAGTACGTC. The V call is TRBV3-1 (or the pseudogene TRBV3-2), the J call TRBJ2-7, with 12 bases that match TRBD1. Germline V gene lookup returns CDR1 LGHDT and CDR2 YNNKEL (reference sequence). Losses at the gene ends were 4 bases for V and 4 bases for J; bases not matched to a gene: 5. CDR3 length: 15 residues.

The DNA for the CDR3 is TGTGCCAGCAGCCGAGGGGGGACTAATGAAAAACTGTTTTTT. The encoded protein is CASSRGGTNEKLFF. The rearrangement joins TRBV9 to TRBJ1-4; D perhaps matches TRBD1 (6 bases). Germline CDR1 SGDLS, CDR2 YYNGEE. The CDR3 has 14 residues. V dropped 4 bases and J dropped 2 bases, with 9 bases sitting between them.

In DNA, the CDR3 is TGCGCCAGCAGCTTCCCACTTCAGGGGGGTTTGGATACGCAGTATTTT. Protein product: CASSFPLQGGLDTQYF. The chain couples TRBV5-1 to TRBJ2-3; perhaps TRBD1 as D (7 bases). Germline values: CDR1 SGHRS, CDR2 YFSETQ. V dropped 2 bases and J dropped 6 bases, with 19 bases sitting between them. CDR3 size: 16 residues.

V and J are TRBV5-4 and TRBJ1-2; D is ambiguous. The V and J ends lost 5 bases and 3 bases respectively, with 14 bases between them. Germline V gives CDR1 SGHNT, CDR2 YYREEE (reference sequence). This CDR3 region has 14 residues. As DNA, the CDR3 is TGTGCCAGCAGACAGTTCGGAAAAGACTATGGCTACACCTTC. It translates to CASRQFGKDYGYTF.

The genes are TRBV28 and TRBJ1-1; TRBD1 might be the D (6 bases). CDR3 length equals 13 residues. Per the germline V gene, CDR1 is MDHEN and CDR2 is SYDVKM. V shed 6 bases and J shed 6 bases, with 14 bases lying between them. CDR3 sequence: CASRGGGRAEAFF. CDR3 bases: TGTGCCAGCAGAGGGGGGGGAAGAGCTGAAGCTTTCTTT.

The V and J genes are TRBV4-2 and TRBJ2-2; D unresolved. This CDR3 is 13 amino acids long. V dropped 0 bases and J dropped 5 bases, with 4 bases sitting between them. Germline V gives CDR1 LGHNA, CDR2 YNFKEQ. The CDR3 nucleotides are TGTGCCAGCAGCCAAGACCCTACCGGGGAGCTGTTTTTT. Translated: CASSQDPTGELFF.

This chain uses TRBV5-6 with TRBJ2-6; no clear D. Trimming left V 0 bases short and J 1 base short, with 14 bases between. The CDR3 is made up of 18 amino acids. Germline V gives CDR1 SGHDT, CDR2 YYEEEE. The CDR3 DNA reads TGTGCCAGCAGCTTGGCCGGCCGAAGCGAGTCTGGGGCCAACGTCCTGACTTTC. It yields the protein CASSLAGRSESGANVLTF.

The chain combines TRBV9 with TRBJ1-6, with a tentative D call TRBD1 (6 bases). Germline V gene lookup returns CDR1 SGDLS and CDR2 YYNGEE. V gave up 4 bases and J gave up 9 bases, with 17 bases separating them. The CDR3 runs to 15 residues. In DNA form, the CDR3 reads TGTGCCAGCAGCTTTGAGGTAGGAGGGGGTTCACCCCTCCACTTT. Its translation: CASSFEVGGGSPLHF.

The chain uses TRBV7-9 and TRBJ1-5, with D possibly being TRBD1 (5 bases). Germline V CDR1 and CDR2: SEHNR, FQNEAQ (reference sequence). Trimming left V 5 bases short and J 6 bases short, with 8 bases between. The CDR3 has 12 residues. The DNA for the CDR3 is TGTGCCAGCAGCCAAGGGGTTCAGCCCCAGCATTTT. This encodes CASSQGVQPQHF.

The rearrangement joins TRBV19 to TRBJ1-5; the D is unclear. The germline V gene has CDR1 LNHDA and CDR2 SQIVND (reference sequence). CDR3 length equals 13 residues. V was clipped by 6 bases and J by 5 bases, with 11 bases between them. CDR3 nucleotide sequence: TGTGCCAGTAGAGTGACCCGGGATCAGCCCCAGCATTTT. The encoded protein is CASRVTRDQPQHF.

This chain uses TRBV3-1 (or the pseudogene TRBV3-2) with TRBJ2-1, with 7 bases aligning to TRBD2. Germline V gene lookup returns CDR1 LGHDT and CDR2 YNNKEL (reference sequence). This CDR3 spans 15 amino acids. After removal of 1 base from V and 4 bases from J, the junction contained 4 bases not matched to a gene. The CDR3, as DNA: TGTGCCAGCAGCCAAGGGCTAGCGGATTACAATGAGCAGTTCTTC. This encodes CASSQGLADYNEQFF.

V gene TRBV24-1 combines with J gene TRBJ2-2; D may be TRBD2 (5 bases). From germline, CDR1 is KGHDR and CDR2 SFDVKD. Trimming stripped 4 bases from V and 6 bases from J, with 8 bases between. This CDR3 spans 13 amino acids. CDR3 nucleotides: TGTGCCACCAGTGAGGGAGTGGCCGGGGAGCTGTTTTTT. Residues: CATSEGVAGELFF.

This clone appeared a few times. CDR3 sequence reads: CASRYAQGAGANVLTF. The CDR3 DNA reads TGTGCCAGCAGATACGCCCAGGGGGCAGGGGCCAACGTCCTGACTTTC. The genes are TRBV6-5 and TRBJ2-6, with TRBD1 matching 8 bases. Germline trimming cut 6 bases from V and 4 bases from J; bases unmatched to any gene: 8. This CDR3 contains 16 residues. Germline V gene lookup returns CDR1 MNHEY and CDR2 SVGAGI.